Listed below are T cell receptor beta chains from one sample, sequenced in a study of response to subunit inactivated influenza vaccine. TCRdb analysed the RT-PCR reads with MiXCR anew, one entry per CDR3 protein. The sample lists around 570,000 distinct CDR3 sequences; less than 8% were seen once. Sequenced here: PBMCs from blood, sampled around 25 months after vaccination. Source of these receptors: a man aged 45 to 70 who received an inactivated influenza vaccine. Both conserved end residues are part of each CDR3.

>16|TRBJ2-1|TRBV19
CASSIRQGSIYNEQFF
>14|TRBJ2-5|TRBV20-1
CSARGTSLQETQYF
>14|TRBJ1-1|TRBV10-3
CAIRGGTGWTEAFF
>15|TRBJ2-3|TRBV7-3
CASSPGVPATDTQYF
>14|TRBJ2-3|TRBV7-2
CASSPQVLTDTQYF
>16|TRBJ2-2|TRBV4-1
CASSQGWGPDTGELFF
>17|TRBJ2-5|TRBV20-1
CSASGLAGGSLQETQYF
>14|TRBJ2-7|TRBV7-9
CASSFAAGNYEQYF
>15|TRBJ2-5|TRBV9
CASSGTSGSIETQYF
>12|TRBJ2-7|TRBV20-1
CSASGQTGGQYF
>13|TRBJ1-6|TRBV7-2
CASSLTGLPPLHF
>16|TRBJ2-1|TRBV6-5
CASSSRTGVKLSEQFF
>16|TRBJ2-1|TRBV3-1
CASSPGLAGGGNEQFF
>15|TRBJ1-1|TRBV5-1
CASSLEAGGLPEAFF
>15|TRBJ2-5|TRBV9
CASSVGPLAEETQYF
>13|TRBJ2-1|TRBV20-1
CSARGTSGPEQFF
>15|TRBJ2-3|TRBV4-3
CASSQDTGTGGTQYF
>14|TRBJ2-7|TRBV28
CASHDRVGAEGQYF
>16|TRBJ2-7|TRBV6-2/TRBV6-3
CASSRRSSGISYEQYF
>16|TRBJ2-1|TRBV7-2
CASSFVSTGVRNEQFF
>12|TRBJ1-2|TRBV6-5
CASSSGGSGYTF
>14|TRBJ2-5|TRBV10-3
CAIGAGTGKETQYF
>15|TRBJ2-7|TRBV6-2/TRBV6-3
CASTGLAGGAYEQYF
>13|TRBJ1-3|TRBV4-3
CASSQDLRNTIYF
>15|TRBJ2-1|TRBV12-3/TRBV12-4
CASITGTSRYNEQFF
>11|TRBJ2-4|TRBV6-5
CASSSLNIQYF
>13|TRBJ2-7|TRBV7-2
CASSWVSSYEQYF
>17|TRBJ2-5|TRBV23-1
CASPRGAGGNFQETQYF
>14|TRBJ2-7|TRBV20-1
CSARDLHHPYEQYF
>15|TRBJ2-7|TRBV18
CASSKPGQPSYEQYF
>16|TRBJ1-5|TRBV5-5
CASSFLSGDSNQPQHF
>14|TRBJ2-7|TRBV6-5
CASTSVGVPYEQYF
>18|TRBJ2-3|TRBV11-2
CASSWTRTSGLAEDTQYF
>15|TRBJ2-3|TRBV7-2
CASSLSGGGGDTQYF
>13|TRBJ2-3|TRBV28
CASSFQVTDTQYF
>18|TRBJ2-3|TRBV6-2/TRBV6-3
CASSYSLYLAERTDTQYF
>13|TRBJ2-5|TRBV5-1
CASSLVYQETQYF
>14|TRBJ2-3|TRBV10-3
CALRQGRTTDTQYF
>17|TRBJ2-1|TRBV7-2
CASSLTAVMAQTDEQFF
>16|TRBJ2-5|TRBV28
CAFSRVLLAGKETQYF
>13|TRBJ1-6|TRBV11-2
CATRAGHNSPLHF